The 22 T cell receptor beta chains below come from one sample, sequenced in a study of T cells in tuberculosis. The table came from immunoSEQ multiplex PCR; TCRdb's copy has only in-frame clones and leaves some out. Found here are 44,000 or so clones, roughly 96% of them singletons; the top ten hold 6% to 8%. The sequenced material came from PBMCs. Receptors originate from a donor between 10 and 29 years old with latent tuberculosis or without tuberculosis infection.

V usage is TRBV9 and J usage is TRBJ1-4; a weak D match, TRBD1 (5 bases). The CDR3 is 14 amino acids. V gave up 0 bases and J gave up 8 bases, with 11 bases separating them. Germline V gene sequence: CDR1 SGDLS, CDR2 YYNGEE. The CDR3 coding sequence is TGTGCCAGCAGCGTAGCAGGGTCAGGAGAAAAACTGTTTTTT. Amino acids: CASSVAGSGEKLFF.

The CDR3 nucleotides are TGTGCCAGCAGCCGTGGGGTGGGGCAGTACAATGAGCAGTTCTTC. Its protein is CASSRGVGQYNEQFF. The chain carries TRBV11-3 and TRBJ2-1, with D tentatively TRBD1 (5 bases). Trimming left V 5 bases short and J 4 bases short, with 15 bases between. From germline, CDR1 is SGHNT and CDR2 YENEEA. This CDR3 comprises 15 residues.

The chain employs TRBV5-1 and TRBJ2-5, with 9 bases matching TRBD2. Trimming removed 0 bases from V and 4 bases from J; junction bases left unmatched: 10. The CDR3 has 17 residues. Per germline, CDR1 SGHRS and CDR2 YFSETQ. CDR3 protein: CASSLDRGGARGETQYF. In DNA form, the CDR3 reads TGCGCCAGCAGCTTGGATCGCGGGGGGGCAAGGGGAGAGACCCAGTACTTC.

V gene TRBV10-3 combines with J gene TRBJ2-5; 8 bases fit TRBD1. CDR3 length: 14 amino acids. V shed 3 bases, J shed 4 bases, and the junction held 4 bases outside the gene matches. The V gene's germline CDR1 is ENHRY and CDR2 SYGVKD. The CDR3 sequence is CAISDSGGVETQYF. In DNA form, the CDR3 reads TGTGCCATCAGTGATTCAGGGGGCGTAGAGACCCAGTACTTC.

The V gene is TRBV29-1, the J gene TRBJ1-2; 8 bases align to TRBD1. Germline CDR1 is SQVTM and CDR2 is ANQGSEA. V lost 5 bases and J lost 3; bases outside the gene matches: 8. The CDR3 has 14 amino acids. The CDR3: CSVPQQGVYYGYTF. The CDR3 nucleotides read TGCAGCGTTCCCCAACAGGGGGTATACTATGGCTACACCTTC. The entire variable domain, with the rest obtained from reference TRBV29-1 and TRBJ1-2, is as follows: SAVISQKPSRDICQRGTSLTIQCQVDSQVTMMFWYRQQPGQSLTLIATANQGSEATYESGFVIDKFPISRPNLTFSTLTVSNMSPEDSSIYLCSVPQQGVYYGYTFGSGTRLTVV.

This clone was seen only once. The chain joins TRBV5-4 to TRBJ1-6; D not certain. Germline loops: CDR1 SGHNT, CDR2 YYREEE (reference sequence). With 0 bases removed from V and 8 bases from J, the gap between germline ends came to 9 bases. This CDR3 is built from 14 residues. CDR3 DNA sequence: TGTGCCAGCAGCTTGGAAGGGAGAGATTCACCCCTCCACTTT. It yields the protein CASSLEGRDSPLHF.

This chain links TRBV19 with TRBJ1-2; D is perhaps TRBD1 (6 bases). The CDR3 runs 15 residues. The V and J ends lost 6 bases and 6 bases respectively, with 20 bases between them. CDR1 and CDR2 (germline): LNHDA, SQIVND (reference sequence). This CDR3 is CASRLWTERTDGYTF. The CDR3, as DNA: TGTGCCAGTAGACTTTGGACAGAAAGGACCGATGGCTACACCTTC.

The CDR3 spells CASGGYPYEQYF. In nucleotides, the CDR3 is TGTGCCAGCGGAGGGTACCCCTACGAGCAGTACTTC. The chain has TRBV2 and TRBJ2-7; possibly TRBD2 for D (6 bases). The CDR3 loop spans 12 amino acids. V lost 8 bases and J 2 bases, leaving 10 bases between the germline ends. Looked up from germline, CDR1 is SNHLY and CDR2 is FYNNEI.

This rearrangement joins TRBV6-6 to TRBJ1-2; TRBD1 matches at 8 bases. Germline CDR1 is MNHNY and CDR2 is SVGAGI (reference sequence). The CDR3 has 15 amino acids. Unmatched junction bases numbered 9, after V lost 6 bases and J lost 3 bases. The CDR3 nucleotides are TGTGCCAGCAGCTTCCGGGACAGGCCTTACTATGGCTACACCTTC. Amino acids: CASSFRDRPYYGYTF.

The chain joins TRBV4-2 to TRBJ2-3, with D perhaps matching TRBD1 (5 bases). This CDR3 has 15 amino acids. Germline CDR1 and CDR2: LGHNA and YNFKEQ. V dropped 6 bases and J dropped 0 bases, with 13 bases sitting between them. CDR3 loop: CASRTDLTSTDTQYF. CDR3 DNA: TGTGCCAGCAGGACAGACCTTACTAGCACAGATACGCAGTATTTT.

The sample holds one count of this clone. The chain uses TRBV9 and TRBJ2-5, with 10 bases aligning to TRBD2. Germline CDR1 is SGDLS and CDR2 is YYNGEE. CDR3 length equals 17 residues. The ends lost 3 bases at V and 2 bases at J; junction bases unmatched: 10. The CDR3 here is CASSGYSSGRFQETQYF. CDR3 in DNA: TGTGCCAGCAGCGGATACTCTAGCGGGAGATTTCAAGAGACCCAGTACTTC.

The gene calls are TRBV18 and TRBJ1-4, with D maybe TRBD1 (6 bases). Germline loops: CDR1 KGHSH, CDR2 LQKENI. V lost 3 bases and J 0 bases, leaving 20 bases between the germline ends. This CDR3 has 19 residues. CDR3 in amino acids: CASSPRGQPIITTNEKLFF. CDR3 sequence (DNA): TGTGCCAGCTCACCGAGAGGACAGCCTATAATAACAACTAATGAAAAACTGTTTTTT.

This clone was observed a single time. The chain recombines TRBV6-1 with TRBJ1-3; tentative D call: TRBD1 (6 bases). CDR1 MNHNS and CDR2 SASEGT come from the germline V gene. This CDR3 spans 19 amino acids. V gave up 2 bases and J gave up 0 bases, with 20 bases separating them. The CDR3 DNA is TGTGCCAGCAGTGAATTAACGCGAACAGGGACCTACTCTGGAAACACCATATATTTT. Protein product: CASSELTRTGTYSGNTIYF.

CDR3 bases: TGTGCCTGGAACCCGGGACAGGGAGGCATTCAGTACTTC. Translated: CAWNPGQGGIQYF. The genes are TRBV30 and TRBJ2-4; TRBD1 matches 9 bases. The trim removed 4 bases at V and 9 bases at J, leaving 7 bases unmatched. This CDR3 region has 13 residues. Germline loops: CDR1 GTSNPN, CDR2 SVGIG (reference sequence).

The chain employs TRBV27 and TRBJ2-1; 10 bases are a match to TRBD1. Germline values: CDR1 MNHEY, CDR2 SMNVEV (reference sequence). The CDR3 totals 16 residues. V was clipped by 3 bases and J by 8 bases; unmatched bases: 10. The CDR3 sequence is CASSFRRDRGRDEQFF. Here the CDR3 DNA reads TGTGCCAGCAGTTTCCGTAGGGACAGGGGTAGGGATGAGCAGTTCTTC.

The chain combines TRBV5-1 with TRBJ2-1, with a possible D match to TRBD1 (5 bases). The CDR3 is made up of 15 amino acids. Trimming cost V 4 bases and J 3 bases, with 14 bases left between them. Germline CDR1 reads SGHRS; CDR2 reads YFSETQ. This CDR3 reads CASSHEKDNYNEQFF. The CDR3 DNA reads TGCGCCAGCAGCCACGAAAAGGACAACTACAATGAGCAGTTCTTC.

V and J are TRBV7-8 and TRBJ2-2; 7 bases align to TRBD2. Germline lookup yields CDR1 SGHVS and CDR2 FQNEAQ. The CDR3 sequence is 15 residues long. Germline trimming cut 1 base from V and 5 bases from J; bases unmatched to any gene: 4. Here the CDR3 DNA reads TGTGCCAGCAGCTTAGGAACTAGCGAAACCGGGGAGCTGTTTTTT. This gives the protein CASSLGTSETGELFF.

This chain joins TRBV25-1 and TRBJ1-3, with 8 nucleotides matching TRBD1. V was clipped by 4 bases and J by 3 bases; unmatched bases: 8. From germline, CDR1 is MGHDK and CDR2 SYGVNS. This CDR3 comprises 16 residues. CDR3 nucleotides: TGTGCCAGCAGTGCAAAGACAGGGGCCTATGGAAACACCATATATTTT. Encoded protein: CASSAKTGAYGNTIYF.

The J gene is TRBJ2-7, the V gene TRBV9, with D unresolved. Germline CDR1 and CDR2: SGDLS and YYNGEE. The V gene lost 0 bases and the J gene lost 4 bases, with 11 bases spanning the gap. The CDR3 is 14 amino acids. The DNA of the CDR3 is TGTGCCAGCAGCGTAGGAACCAGGTCATACGAGCAGTACTTC. Translation: CASSVGTRSYEQYF.

The CDR3 region is CASSYSRTVPNTEAFF. CDR3 DNA sequence: TGTGCCAGCAGTTACTCTCGTACAGTACCGAACACTGAAGCTTTCTTT. The chain couples TRBV6-5 to TRBJ1-1; no firm D call. From germline, CDR1 is MNHEY and CDR2 SVGAGI. This CDR3 contains 16 residues. V lost 0 bases and J 1 base, leaving 12 bases between the germline ends.

The chain recombines TRBV5-4 with TRBJ2-7; the match to TRBD2 covers 14 bases. Per the germline V gene, CDR1 is SGHNT and CDR2 is YYREEE (reference sequence). The V segment lost 4 bases and the J segment 0 bases; nucleotides outside the gene matches: 3. There are 16 residues in the CDR3. This chain's CDR3 is CASSGTSGSYSYEQYF. The CDR3 coding sequence is TGTGCCAGCAGCGGGACTAGCGGGAGTTACTCCTACGAGCAGTACTTC.

CDR3 DNA sequence: TGTGCCAGTAGTATAGGTCCTTACAATGAGCAGTTCTTC. This encodes CASSIGPYNEQFF. The chain carries TRBV19 and TRBJ2-1; D is undetermined. CDR1 is LNHDA, CDR2 SQIVND, per germline (reference sequence). The CDR3 is 13 amino acids. Trimming pared 1 base from V and 4 bases from J, leaving 5 bases between.